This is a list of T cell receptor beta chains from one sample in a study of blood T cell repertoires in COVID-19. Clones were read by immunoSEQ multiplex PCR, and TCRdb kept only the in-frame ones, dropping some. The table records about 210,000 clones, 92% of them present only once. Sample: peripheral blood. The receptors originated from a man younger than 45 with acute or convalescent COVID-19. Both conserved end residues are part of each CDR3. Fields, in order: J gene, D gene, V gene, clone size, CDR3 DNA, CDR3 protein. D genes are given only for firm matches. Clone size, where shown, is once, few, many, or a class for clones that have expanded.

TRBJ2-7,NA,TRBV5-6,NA,TGTGCCAGCAGCGTCCGGGAATTCAGGCGGCACGAGCAGTACTTC,CASSVREFRRHEQYF
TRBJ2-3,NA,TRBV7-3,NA,TGTGCCAGCAGCTTGGTGGCGGGGCGGGATACGCAGTATTTT,CASSLVAGRDTQYF
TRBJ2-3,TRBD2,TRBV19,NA,TGTGCCAGTAGAACTGGACTAGCGGGAGAGGCAGATACGCAGTATTTT,CASRTGLAGEADTQYF
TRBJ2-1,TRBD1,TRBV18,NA,TGTGCCAGCTCCGGACAGGGTTACAATGAGCAGTTCTTC,CASSGQGYNEQFF
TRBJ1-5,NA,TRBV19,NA,TGTGCCAGTAGTTCTCGACGGGAAAATCAGCCCCAGCATTTT,CASSSRRENQPQHF
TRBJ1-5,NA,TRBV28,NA,TGTGCCAGCAGTTTAATCTCCCGGCCCCAGCATTTT,CASSLISRPQHF
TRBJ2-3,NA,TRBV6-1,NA,TGTGCCAGCAGTGAACGGGAAACAGATACGCAGTATTTT,CASSERETDTQYF
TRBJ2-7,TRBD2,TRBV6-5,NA,TGTGCCAGCCTCCGTAGACCGGGACTAGGCTACGAGCAGTACTTC,CASLRRPGLGYEQYF
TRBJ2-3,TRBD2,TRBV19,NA,TGTGCCAGTAGTATACCGGGACTAGGGGCTGATACGCAGTATTTT,CASSIPGLGADTQYF
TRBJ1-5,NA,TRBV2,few,TGTGCCAGCAGTGAATTTACGGGCAGGGAGCCCCAGCATTTT,CASSEFTGREPQHF
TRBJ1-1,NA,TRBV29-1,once,TGCAGCGTTGATGAGGGCACTGAAGCTTTCTTT,CSVDEGTEAFF
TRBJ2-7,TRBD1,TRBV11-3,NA,TGTGCCAGCAGCTTATTGGGACAGGGGCCCTACGAGCAGTACTTC,CASSLLGQGPYEQYF
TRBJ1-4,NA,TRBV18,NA,TGTGCCAGCTCACGACAGAGACATGAAAAACTGTTTTTT,CASSRQRHEKLFF
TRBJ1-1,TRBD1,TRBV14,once,TGTGCCAGCAGTTGGACAGGGAACGGGGAATTTCAATTT,CASSWTGNGEFQF
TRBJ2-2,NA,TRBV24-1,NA,TGTGCCACCTCAAAAGGAGATCGGGAGCTGTTTTTT,CATSKGDRELFF